These T cell receptor beta chains were read from a single sample in a study of OX40 agonist ivuxolimab in advanced cancers. The table came from immunoSEQ multiplex PCR; TCRdb's copy has only in-frame clones and leaves some out. The table has just under 85,000 clones, roughly 80% seen once. The source material was CD4+ or CD8+ T cells sorted from blood, sampled in a trial of the OX40 agonist ivuxolimab. The source is an adult with an advanced solid tumor such as melanoma, head and neck, liver or kidney cancer. Each CDR3 is given with its conserved first and last residue. A D gene is named only where the DNA matches it firmly. Size is stated for part of the rows, as once, few or many counts, or as a class when the clone is expanded.

CASSIEPLRGAFF,TGTGCCAGTAGTATAGAACCGCTGAGAGGAGCTTTCTTT,TRBJ1-1,NA,TRBV19,few
CASSLFGVTGDEQYF,TGTGCCAGCAGCTTATTTGGAGTGACGGGGGACGAGCAGTACTTC,TRBJ2-7,NA,TRBV7-9,NA
CASSLGTGQNQPQHF,TGTGCCAGCTCACTAGGGACAGGGCAAAATCAGCCCCAGCATTTT,TRBJ1-5,TRBD1,TRBV18,NA
CASSPLDRGLGANVLTF,TGTGCCAGCAGCCCGTTGGACAGGGGGCTTGGGGCCAACGTCCTGACTTTC,TRBJ2-6,TRBD1,TRBV7-3,NA
CASSLTASQEATDTQYF,TGCGCCAGCAGTCTGACGGCATCACAGGAGGCCACAGATACGCAGTATTTT,TRBJ2-3,NA,TRBV23-1,NA
CATSRARQGVNEQFF,TGTGCCACCAGCAGAGCTCGACAGGGAGTGAATGAGCAGTTCTTC,TRBJ2-1,TRBD1,TRBV15,NA
CASSKDNTDTQYF,TGTGCCAGTAGTAAGGACAACACAGATACGCAGTATTTT,TRBJ2-3,NA,TRBV19,NA
CASSKQGYTEAFF,TGTGCCAGCAGCAAACAGGGTTATACTGAAGCTTTCTTT,TRBJ1-1,NA,TRBV9,NA
CASSLAVVGITDTQYF,TGCGCCAGCAGCTTGGCGGTTGTGGGGATCACAGATACGCAGTATTTT,TRBJ2-3,NA,TRBV5-1,NA
CASSLSSGGAFEQFF,TGTGCCAGCAGCTTATCTAGCGGGGGGGCCTTTGAGCAGTTCTTC,TRBJ2-1,TRBD2,TRBV7-2,NA
CAWRLMGGAPVQYF,TGTGCCTGGAGGTTAATGGGCGGGGCTCCGGTGCAGTACTTC,TRBJ2-7,NA,TRBV30,NA